The present TCR beta chain was sequenced within a study of cytomegalovirus exposure and HLA in healthy donors. Looking at the study overall: The roughly 100 million unique TCR beta sequences, from roughly 170 million T cells, were found by an earlier analysis.

Trimming removed 2 bases from V and 5 bases from J, with 12 bases in between. Germline-derived CDR1 and CDR2 are MNHEY and SVGAGI. The CDR3 runs to 14 residues. Researchers ran the PCR with 60 Vbeta and 13 Jbeta primers. Clones were read by immunoSEQ multiplex PCR, and TCRdb kept only the in-frame ones, dropping some. The record lists 60,000 to 85,000 clones, of which the ten most abundant hold roughly an eighth. The chain employs TRBV6-5 and TRBJ1-1; perhaps TRBD1 as D (5 bases). This clonotype was obtained from a man aged 50 or older in good health and CMV-seropositive. The sample was PBMCs. This CDR3 is CASSYGTGGTEAFF. CDR3 DNA: TGTGCCAGCAGTTACGGGACGGGAGGAACTGAAGCTTTCTTT.